One sample yielded the 30 T cell receptor beta chains listed below, sequenced in a study of beta chain features in type 1 diabetes. The whole isolated RNA underwent reverse transcription, so sequencing captured expressed TCRB transcripts. TCRdb's table, derived via immunoSEQ multiplex PCR, lists solely in-frame clones and lacks some. The sample shows roughly 240,000 clones, approximately 70% of them seen only once. The sample was naive CD4+ T cells from blood. These receptors all stem from a man aged 25-40 years in good health.

This chain uses TRBV20-1 with TRBJ2-1, with D unresolved. Germline CDR1 and CDR2: DFQATT and SNEGSKA (reference sequence). The V end lost 1 base, the J end lost 5 bases, and 3 bases lay between the germline ends. The CDR3 consists of 11 residues. The CDR3 spells CSARGNNEQFF. As DNA, the CDR3 is TGCAGTGCTAGAGGTAACAATGAGCAGTTCTTC.

The V and J genes are TRBV7-2 and TRBJ2-1; 8 bases align to TRBD2. CDR3 length: 15 amino acids. CDR1 is SGHTA and CDR2 is FQGNSA in the germline V gene. V lost 5 bases, J lost 6 bases, and 9 bases stayed unmatched. The CDR3 is CASSPRTSISNEQFF. The DNA for the CDR3 is TGTGCCAGCAGCCCTCGGACTAGCATTAGCAATGAGCAGTTCTTC.

The chain uses TRBV6-5 and TRBJ1-6; D is possibly TRBD1 (6 bases). This CDR3 is built from 15 residues. Germline CDR1 MNHEY, CDR2 SVGAGI. Deletions cut 7 bases from V and 6 bases from J, with 16 bases between. The CDR3 coding sequence is TGTGCCAGCACCACGGGGGCCTTAAGTAATTCACCCCTCCACTTT. Its translation: CASTTGALSNSPLHF.

The rearrangement links TRBV18 to TRBJ2-7, with D uncertain. Trimming removed 6 bases at V and 5 bases at J, with 14 bases between. The germline gives CDR1 KGHSH, CDR2 LQKENI. There are 13 residues in the CDR3. CDR3 coding DNA: TGTGCCAGCTCCCGGTCACCGGCGGACGAGCAGTACTTC. It codes for CASSRSPADEQYF. The whole variable domain, filled in from reference TRBV18 and TRBJ2-7, reads NAGVMQNPRHLVRRRGQEARLRCSPMKGHSHVYWYRQLPEEGLKFMVYLQKENIIDESGMPKERFSAEFPKEGPSILRIQQVVRGDSAAYFCASSRSPADEQYFGPGTRLTVT.

This clone was seen only a few times. V and J are TRBV29-1 and TRBJ1-1; D is ambiguous. Germline CDR1 reads SQVTM; CDR2 reads ANQGSEA. This CDR3 comprises 13 residues. Between the trimmed V and J ends, which lost 5 bases and 0 bases, there was a span of 10 bases. The CDR3 sequence is CSVQRLMNTEAFF. The CDR3 DNA follows: TGCAGCGTTCAACGACTCATGAACACTGAAGCTTTCTTT.

The rearrangement uses TRBV30 and TRBJ2-1, with D perhaps matching TRBD1 (6 bases). The V gene lost 0 bases and the J gene lost 8 bases, with 23 bases spanning the gap. The CDR3 consists of 17 residues. CDR1 is GTSNPN and CDR2 is SVGIG in the germline V gene (reference sequence). The DNA for the CDR3 is TGTGCCTGGAGTGTAATCCCCCGCAGGGGAACGATGTATGAGCAGTTCTTC. Its protein product is CAWSVIPRRGTMYEQFF.

This chain links TRBV10-3 with TRBJ2-1; the D call may be TRBD1 or TRBD2 (6 bases each). This CDR3 spans 14 amino acids. CDR1 is ENHRY, CDR2 SYGVKD, per germline. Trimming took 3 bases from V and 7 from J, leaving 13 bases between them. The CDR3 sequence: CAISDFKGGNEQFF. The CDR3, as DNA: TGTGCCATCAGTGACTTCAAGGGGGGTAATGAGCAGTTCTTC.

This clone was seen more than once but under ten times. This rearrangement joins TRBV18 to TRBJ2-4; either TRBD1 or TRBD2 may fit D (5 bases each). This CDR3 spans 13 amino acids. The germline CDR1 and CDR2 sequences are KGHSH and LQKENI. Between the trimmed V and J ends, which lost 2 bases and 8 bases, there was a span of 10 bases. The CDR3, as DNA: TGTGCCAGCTCACCATTAAGGGACGACATTCAGTACTTC. This gives the protein CASSPLRDDIQYF. The complete variable domain, with remaining parts taken from reference TRBV18 and TRBJ2-4, reads NAGVMQNPRHLVRRRGQEARLRCSPMKGHSHVYWYRQLPEEGLKFMVYLQKENIIDESGMPKERFSAEFPKEGPSILRIQQVVRGDSAAYFCASSPLRDDIQYFGAGTRLSVL.

V and J are TRBV5-1 and TRBJ2-3, with D hard to call. This CDR3 is built from 14 residues. Germline V CDR1 and CDR2: SGHRS, YFSETQ. V lost 3 bases and J 2 bases, leaving 10 bases between the germline ends. The CDR3 DNA reads TGCGCCAGCAGCTGGGCAGGTCACACAGATACGCAGTATTTT. This codes for CASSWAGHTDTQYF.

A few counts support this clone. The chain carries TRBV27 and TRBJ1-2, with D possibly matching TRBD1 (5 bases). Germline loops: CDR1 MNHEY, CDR2 SMNVEV (reference sequence). The CDR3 is 13 residues long. Trimming left V 5 bases short and J 7 bases short, with 14 bases between. The CDR3: CASSPTGARGYTF. For the CDR3, the DNA is TGTGCCAGCAGTCCCACCGGGGCGCGTGGCTACACCTTC.

V usage is TRBV7-2 and J usage is TRBJ2-7, with 9 positions matching TRBD2. Germline CDR1 SGHTA, CDR2 FQGNSA. Trimming took 5 bases from V and 3 from J; bases not matched to a gene: 8. The CDR3 sequence is 15 residues long. The CDR3 sequence: CASSRGGSGGYEQYF. CDR3 in DNA: TGTGCCAGCAGCCGCGGGGGTAGCGGGGGCTACGAGCAGTACTTC.

This clone was seen a few times. The CDR3 spells CSVAHPPWTRPGTEAFF. The CDR3 DNA is TGCAGCGTTGCGCACCCGCCATGGACCCGTCCGGGGACTGAAGCTTTCTTT. The chain is built from TRBV29-1 and TRBJ1-1; D is unclear. Trimming shortened V by 4 bases and J by 5 bases, and 26 bases separated the two germline ends. This CDR3 contains 17 residues. The germline gives CDR1 SQVTM, CDR2 ANQGSEA. Using reference TRBV29-1 and TRBJ1-1 for the parts outside the CDR3, the full variable domain is SAVISQKPSRDICQRGTSLTIQCQVDSQVTMMFWYRQQPGQSLTLIATANQGSEATYESGFVIDKFPISRPNLTFSTLTVSNMSPEDSSIYLCSVAHPPWTRPGTEAFFGQGTRLTVV.

In its sample, this clone was seen a few times. This chain links TRBV23-1 with TRBJ2-3, with D uncertain. TRBV23-1 carries the ORF label, with uncertain function. With 9 bases removed from V and 1 base from J, the gap between germline ends came to 14 bases. The CDR3 is 14 residues long. DNA for the CDR3: TGCGCCAGTCGCCCCAGGATAGGCACAGATACGCAGTATTTT. Its protein product is CASRPRIGTDTQYF.

In DNA form, the CDR3 reads TGCGCCAGCAGCCAAGGGGTACAGATATTGAACACTGAAGCTTTCTTT. Amino acids: CASSQGVQILNTEAFF. The V gene is TRBV4-3, the J gene TRBJ1-1, with unresolved D. The CDR3 totals 16 residues. CDR1 and CDR2 from the germline V gene are LGHNA and YSLEER. Trimming took 1 base from V and 0 from J, leaving 12 bases between them.

The rearrangement uses TRBV7-2 and TRBJ1-5, with D perhaps matching TRBD1 (5 bases). In germline, CDR1 is SGHTA, CDR2 FQGNSA. Trimming stripped 5 bases from V and 1 base from J, with 9 bases between. This CDR3 contains 14 residues. The CDR3 DNA follows: TGTGCCAGCAGCCTCGACAGCAGCAATCAGCCCCAGCATTTT. As protein: CASSLDSSNQPQHF.

The rearrangement uses TRBV25-1 and TRBJ2-7, with unresolved D. V dropped 5 bases and J dropped 5 bases, with 13 bases sitting between them. The CDR3 totals 13 residues. The germline CDR1 and CDR2 sequences are MGHDK and SYGVNS. CDR3 sequence (DNA): TGTGCCAGCAGTAGGGTGTCGAGTCACGAGCAGTACTTC. Amino acids: CASSRVSSHEQYF.

The V and J genes are TRBV2 and TRBJ2-1; a weak D match, TRBD1 (5 bases). Germline V lookup: CDR1 SNHLY, CDR2 FYNNEI. The CDR3 is 12 amino acids. Between the trimmed V and J ends, which lost 5 bases and 4 bases, there was a span of 6 bases. CDR3: CASSRQYNEQFF. CDR3 nucleotides: TGTGCCAGCAGTAGACAGTACAATGAGCAGTTCTTC.

This sequence joins TRBV30 and TRBJ2-3, with D perhaps matching TRBD1 (5 bases). The CDR3 has 14 amino acids. Germline V gene data show CDR1 as GTSNPN and CDR2 as SVGIG (reference sequence). V was trimmed by 1 base and J by 3 bases, leaving 11 bases between them. The CDR3 sequence is CAWSGNRKTDTQYF. The CDR3 coding sequence is TGTGCCTGGAGTGGTAACAGGAAGACAGATACGCAGTATTTT. The full variable domain, with the rest looked up from reference TRBV30 and TRBJ2-3, is SQTIHQWPATLVQPVGSPLSLECTVEGTSNPNLYWYRQAAGRGLQLLFYSVGIGQISSEVPQNLSASRPQDRQFILSSKKLLLSDSGFYLCAWSGNRKTDTQYFGPGTRLTVL.

The V gene is TRBV29-1, the J gene TRBJ2-1; 9 bases are a match to TRBD1. This CDR3 has 15 amino acids. Germline V CDR1 and CDR2: SQVTM, ANQGSEA. The trim removed 7 bases at V and 6 bases at J, leaving 13 bases unmatched. CDR3 in amino acids: CSAAPGQGPLNEQFF. CDR3 nucleotide sequence: TGCAGCGCCGCTCCGGGACAGGGACCCCTCAATGAGCAGTTCTTC.

A word on this clone: The identical CDR3 is also encoded by other nucleotide sequences in the sample. The chain carries TRBV30 and TRBJ2-6; perhaps TRBD2 as D (6 bases). V gave up 1 base and J gave up 0 bases, with 7 bases separating them. Germline CDR1 reads GTSNPN; CDR2 reads SVGIG (reference sequence). The CDR3 consists of 15 residues. In nucleotides, the CDR3 is TGTGCCTGGAGTGCGGGACTCTCTGGGGCCAACGTCCTGACTTTC. As protein: CAWSAGLSGANVLTF.

V usage is TRBV29-1 and J usage is TRBJ1-1, with D tentatively TRBD1 (6 bases). From germline, CDR1 is SQVTM and CDR2 ANQGSEA. Trimming left V 6 bases short and J 0 bases short, with 14 bases between. The CDR3 totals 14 residues. The CDR3 sequence: CSVARQDMNTEAFF. DNA for the CDR3: TGCAGCGTGGCCCGACAGGACATGAACACTGAAGCTTTCTTT.

This chain joins TRBV29-1 and TRBJ2-7, with a tentative D call TRBD2 (6 bases). Trimming pared 4 bases from V and 0 bases from J, leaving 19 bases between. This CDR3 contains 16 residues. CDR1 SQVTM and CDR2 ANQGSEA come from the germline V gene. Here the CDR3 reads CSVVSGRMTPSYEQYF. The CDR3 nucleotides read TGCAGCGTTGTTAGCGGCAGGATGACCCCCTCCTACGAGCAGTACTTC.

The rearrangement links TRBV30 to TRBJ2-7; TRBD2 aligns across 11 bases. Losses at the gene ends were 3 bases for V and 2 bases for J; bases not matched to a gene: 6. CDR3 length: 15 amino acids. From germline, CDR1 is GTSNPN and CDR2 SVGIG (reference sequence). CDR3 residues: CAWSPGLAGTYEQYF. CDR3 nucleotides: TGTGCCTGGAGCCCCGGACTAGCGGGTACCTACGAGCAGTACTTC.

The chain recombines TRBV28 with TRBJ2-7; 11 nucleotides agree with TRBD2. Losses at the gene ends were 4 bases for V and 0 bases for J; bases not matched to a gene: 2. This CDR3 contains 15 residues. Germline CDR1 and CDR2: MDHEN and SYDVKM. The CDR3 DNA reads TGTGCCAGCAGTTCGGGACTAGCGGACTCCTACGAGCAGTACTTC. Translation: CASSSGLADSYEQYF.

V and J are TRBV18 and TRBJ2-7; D not resolved. CDR3 size: 13 residues. The germline V and J ends were trimmed by 3 bases and 4 bases, with 10 bases remaining between them. The V gene's germline CDR1 is KGHSH and CDR2 LQKENI. The CDR3 reads CASSPFPQYEQYF. The CDR3, as DNA: TGTGCCAGCTCACCGTTCCCGCAGTACGAGCAGTACTTC.

As regards this clone: The sample contains more than one DNA sequence encoding this CDR3. The J gene is TRBJ1-1, the V gene TRBV30; D not resolved. The CDR3 length is 13 residues. V was clipped by 2 bases and J by 0 bases, with 7 bases between them. Germline V CDR1 and CDR2: GTSNPN, SVGIG (reference sequence). CDR3 residues: CAWSRGLNTEAFF. For the CDR3, the DNA is TGTGCCTGGAGTAGAGGATTGAACACTGAAGCTTTCTTT.

Here the CDR3 reads CASRKTSAGELFF. As DNA, the CDR3 is TGTGCCAGCAGGAAAACATCTGCCGGGGAGCTGTTTTTT. The genes are TRBV28 and TRBJ2-2; D call uncertain. The germline CDR1 and CDR2 sequences are MDHEN and SYDVKM. Trimming took off 6 bases at V and 6 bases at J, with 11 bases between the two ends. The CDR3 sequence is 13 residues long.

The V call is TRBV27, the J call TRBJ2-1; D is perhaps TRBD2 (5 bases). Looked up from germline, CDR1 is MNHEY and CDR2 is SMNVEV (reference sequence). The CDR3 consists of 14 residues. V dropped 5 bases and J dropped 9 bases, with 17 bases sitting between them. Here the CDR3 reads CASSPPGEGAEQFF. In DNA, the CDR3 is TGTGCCAGCAGTCCCCCCGGAGAGGGCGCTGAGCAGTTCTTC.

V is TRBV5-1 and J is TRBJ2-5; a possible D gene is TRBD2 (6 bases). The length of the CDR3 is 15 residues. V was shortened by 1 base and J by 5 bases, with 15 bases between the two germline ends. Germline V gene sequence: CDR1 SGHRS, CDR2 YFSETQ. DNA of the CDR3: TGCGCCAGCAGCTTGTTCAGTGCCCGGGGGGAGACCCAGTACTTC. Translating gives CASSLFSARGETQYF.

V and J are TRBV30 and TRBJ1-6; D is unclear. This CDR3 has 13 residues. The V gene lost 5 bases and the J gene lost 9 bases, with 14 bases spanning the gap. In germline, CDR1 is GTSNPN, CDR2 SVGIG (reference sequence). The CDR3: CAWLQGGSSPLHF. The DNA of the CDR3 is TGTGCCTGGCTGCAAGGAGGGAGTTCACCCCTCCACTTT. The full variable domain, completed using reference TRBV30 and TRBJ1-6, is SQTIHQWPATLVQPVGSPLSLECTVEGTSNPNLYWYRQAAGRGLQLLFYSVGIGQISSEVPQNLSASRPQDRQFILSSKKLLLSDSGFYLCAWLQGGSSPLHFGNGTRLTVT.